These 21 T cell receptor beta chains were all obtained from the same sample, sequenced in a study of human thymus T cells. Resections removed during corrective heart surgery provided the thymus tissue used. TCRdb keeps only in-frame clones here, not all; method: immunoSEQ multiplex PCR. This sample has around 120,000 clones; around 96% occur once, and the top ten carry roughly 0.024%. The sequencing sample was made of thymus tissue. These receptors all come from a boy less than two years old with a congenital heart defect but otherwise immunologically healthy.

The rearrangement links TRBV28 to TRBJ1-1; 8 bases match TRBD1. Germline CDR1 reads MDHEN; CDR2 reads SYDVKM. Trimming at V came to 5 bases and at J to 4 bases, leaving 9 bases not matched to a gene. This CDR3 has 15 amino acids. The CDR3 is CASSREDRVGTEAFF. The CDR3 DNA reads TGTGCCAGCAGTAGGGAGGACAGGGTGGGCACTGAAGCTTTCTTT.

The chain links TRBV7-2 to TRBJ2-7; 9 bases align to TRBD2. This CDR3 spans 17 amino acids. The V gene's germline CDR1 is SGHTA and CDR2 FQGNSA. Trimming cost V 3 bases and J 2 bases; bases outside gene matches: 11. The CDR3 protein is CASSLESSGGLTYEQYF. The CDR3 DNA is TGTGCCAGCAGCTTGGAATCCAGCGGGGGGCTTACCTACGAGCAGTACTTC.

The chain couples TRBV28 to TRBJ1-6, with a weak D call TRBD1 (5 bases). V lost 11 bases, J lost 3 bases, and 11 bases lay in between. Germline loops: CDR1 MDHEN, CDR2 SYDVKM. This CDR3 contains 13 residues. In DNA, the CDR3 is TGTGCCCTGACAGCATTCTATAATTCACCCCTCCACTTT. This translates into CALTAFYNSPLHF.

The V and J genes are TRBV6-1 and TRBJ2-3, with 7 nucleotides matching TRBD1. The CDR3 sequence is 15 residues long. The germline V gene has CDR1 MNHNS and CDR2 SASEGT. The J segment lost 3 bases and the V segment lost 7 bases, leaving 10 bases of the junction unmatched. The CDR3, as DNA: TGTGCCAGCATTCGACAGGGATCCGGGACAGATACGCAGTATTTT. Its protein is CASIRQGSGTDTQYF.

This chain joins TRBV9 and TRBJ2-1; unclear D gene. In germline, CDR1 is SGDLS, CDR2 YYNGEE. This CDR3 has 14 residues. Trimming cost V 4 bases and J 14 bases, with 22 bases left between them. CDR3 region: CASSLRPFLSFKFF. CDR3 DNA: TGTGCCAGCAGCCTCAGACCGTTCCTTAGCTTTAAGTTCTTC. Based on the CDR3 plus reference TRBV9 and TRBJ2-1, the full variable domain is DSGVTQTPKHLITATGQRVTLRCSPRSGDLSVYWYQQSLDQGLQFLIQYYNGEERAKGNILERFSAQQFPDLHSELNLSSLELGDSALYFCASSLRPFLSFKFFGPGTRLTVL.

The chain links TRBV25-1 to TRBJ2-6; 9 bases agree with TRBD1. This CDR3 spans 18 amino acids. CDR1 is MGHDK and CDR2 is SYGVNS in the germline V gene. J was trimmed by 2 bases and V by 4 bases; bases with no gene match: 9. The CDR3 DNA is TGTGCCAGCAGTGTCCGGACAGGGGAGGATGCTGGGGCCAACGTCCTGACTTTC. Its protein product is CASSVRTGEDAGANVLTF.

This clone was recorded once. This chain links TRBV28 with TRBJ2-5, with D perhaps matching TRBD1 (6 bases). The CDR3 spans 15 residues. Trimming took off 3 bases at V and 2 bases at J, with 13 bases between the two ends. CDR1 and CDR2 (germline): MDHEN, SYDVKM. CDR3 in DNA: TGTGCCAGCAGTTTCGGGTTGGGGGCGCAAGAGACCCAGTACTTC. The encoded protein is CASSFGLGAQETQYF.

The chain employs TRBV7-2 and TRBJ2-1; the match to TRBD2 covers 12 bases. The CDR3 is made up of 17 amino acids. Germline CDR1 is SGHTA and CDR2 is FQGNSA. V shed 4 bases, J shed 4 bases, and the junction held 8 bases outside the gene matches. CDR3 coding DNA: TGTGCCAGCAGCTCCCATTCCCTAGCGGGGGGGTACAATGAGCAGTTCTTC. It yields the protein CASSSHSLAGGYNEQFF.

The chain employs TRBV30 and TRBJ2-3; perhaps TRBD2 as D (5 bases). CDR1 is GTSNPN and CDR2 is SVGIG in the germline V gene (reference sequence). V dropped 3 bases and J dropped 3 bases, with 13 bases sitting between them. The CDR3 has 14 amino acids. The CDR3 protein is CAWSLAGLTDTQYF. The CDR3 DNA sequence: TGTGCCTGGAGCCTGGCAGGACTTACAGATACGCAGTATTTT.

The chain recombines TRBV6-1 with TRBJ1-6, with no clear D. Looked up from germline, CDR1 is MNHNS and CDR2 is SASEGT. V lost 5 bases and J lost 7, with 6 bases in between. The CDR3 has 12 residues. The CDR3, as DNA: TGTGCCAGCAGTTCCCTGAATTCACCCCTCCACTTT. This sequence encodes CASSSLNSPLHF.

The chain carries TRBV5-8 and TRBJ2-2, with 10 bases lining up with TRBD1. Germline V gives CDR1 SGHTS, CDR2 YDEGEE. The V segment lost 7 bases and the J segment 7 bases; nucleotides outside the gene matches: 7. This CDR3 is built from 14 residues. CDR3 coding DNA: TGTGCCAGCGTGGGACAGGGGCCGTTCGGGGAGCTGTTTTTT. Its translation is CASVGQGPFGELFF.

The CDR3 DNA follows: TGTGCCAGCAGTTTCTCGGCTACTGCCTATGGCTACACCTTC. Encoded protein: CASSFSATAYGYTF. The chain couples TRBV28 to TRBJ1-2; D gene ambiguous. The CDR3 is 14 residues long. Trimming shortened V by 3 bases and J by 4 bases, and 12 bases separated the two germline ends. The germline CDR1 and CDR2 sequences are MDHEN and SYDVKM.

The CDR3 region has the DNA TGTGCCAGCAGTGAACCAAGGGAACAAGAGACCCAGTACTTC. Protein product: CASSEPREQETQYF. The J gene is TRBJ2-5, the V gene TRBV25-1, with unresolved D. The germline CDR1 and CDR2 sequences are MGHDK and SYGVNS. V lost 2 bases and J 2 bases, leaving 9 bases between the germline ends. The CDR3 has 14 residues.

The chain uses TRBV7-6 and TRBJ1-2; TRBD1 matches 9 bases. The CDR3 loop spans 21 amino acids. Germline values: CDR1 SGHVS, CDR2 FNYEAQ. V was pared by 5 bases and J by 0 bases, with 22 bases of the junction left unmatched. CDR3 protein: CASSRDVVGQQGAGANYGYTF. The DNA for the CDR3 is TGTGCCAGCAGCCGAGACGTCGTAGGTCAACAGGGGGCAGGAGCTAACTATGGCTACACCTTC.

The chain employs TRBV30 and TRBJ1-5; 7 positions match TRBD1. V gave up 2 bases and J gave up 5 bases; unmatched junction bases: 3. Germline CDR1 and CDR2: GTSNPN and SVGIG (reference sequence). The CDR3 covers 13 residues. The CDR3 is CAWSQRGHQPQHF. The DNA for the CDR3 is TGTGCCTGGAGTCAAAGGGGGCATCAGCCCCAGCATTTT.

This clone has just a few counts. The chain combines TRBV28 with TRBJ1-3; tentative D call: TRBD1 (5 bases). The germline CDR1 and CDR2 sequences are MDHEN and SYDVKM. The CDR3 extends over 12 amino acids. The V and J ends lost 2 bases and 11 bases respectively, with 10 bases between them. CDR3 loop: CASSLTDSSIYF. Here the CDR3 DNA reads TGTGCCAGCAGTTTAACCGACAGCTCCATATATTTT.

CDR3 in amino acids: CASSLVGIPGSGANVLTF. CDR3 DNA: TGTGCCAGCAGCTTAGTAGGTATTCCAGGCTCTGGGGCCAACGTCCTGACTTTC. The chain combines TRBV7-2 with TRBJ2-6; D not certain. V was clipped by 1 base and J by 0 bases, with 13 bases between them. The CDR3 has 18 amino acids. Germline-derived CDR1 and CDR2 are SGHTA and FQGNSA.

The V call is TRBV7-3, the J call TRBJ2-7; weak D call: TRBD2 (5 bases). Per germline, CDR1 SGHTA and CDR2 FQGTGA. V was trimmed by 1 base and J by 6 bases, leaving 10 bases between them. The CDR3 covers 13 residues. The CDR3 coding sequence is TGTGCCAGCAGCTTAAGCCCCGGAGGCGAGCAGTACTTC. It codes for CASSLSPGGEQYF. Filled out from reference TRBV7-3 and TRBJ2-7, the complete variable domain reads GAGVSQTPSNKVTEKGKYVELRCDPISGHTALYWYRQSLGQGPEFLIYFQGTGAADDSGLPNDRFFAVRPEGSVSTLKIQRTERGDSAVYLCASSLSPGGEQYFGPGTRLTVT.

This clone was seen just once. This chain connects TRBV4-1 to TRBJ2-2; 8 bases are shared with TRBD2. V gave up 2 bases and J gave up 4 bases; unmatched junction bases: 9. The CDR3 totals 17 residues. Germline CDR1 reads MGHRA; CDR2 reads YSYEKL. The CDR3 sequence is CASSQLLAGPSTGELFF. CDR3 coding DNA: TGCGCCAGCAGCCAACTCTTAGCGGGGCCATCCACCGGGGAGCTGTTTTTT.

The table lists this clone with a few counts. This rearrangement joins TRBV4-1 to TRBJ1-6; no reliable D call. Deletions cut 4 bases from V and 7 bases from J, with 14 bases between. This CDR3 has 15 amino acids. The germline V gene encodes CDR1 MGHRA and CDR2 YSYEKL. The chain's CDR3 is CASSPTHSFNSPLHF. Written as DNA, the CDR3 is TGCGCCAGCAGCCCCACCCACAGTTTCAATTCACCCCTCCACTTT.

V gene TRBV5-5 combines with J gene TRBJ2-7; D is perhaps TRBD1 (6 bases). The CDR3 is 15 residues long. The germline CDR1 and CDR2 sequences are SGHKS and YYEKEE (reference sequence). With 3 bases removed from V and 1 base from J, the gap between germline ends came to 14 bases. The CDR3 DNA reads as TGTGCCAGCAGCTCCTTAGACAGGTTTTCCTACGAGCAGTACTTC. Residues: CASSSLDRFSYEQYF.